This passage covers 10 T cell receptor beta chains from one sample sequenced in a study of graft-versus-host responses after intestinal transplantation. Their recognized antigens are unknown. The data were produced by immunoSEQ multiplex PCR, yet TCRdb's version contains in-frame clones alone and is incomplete. The sample records over 70,000 clones, about four fifths being singletons. The sequenced sample was unstimulated CD8+ T cells sorted from spleen or lymph node cells, obtained before intestinal transplant. The receptors here all came from a human donor who received an intestinal transplant.

V is TRBV28 and J is TRBJ1-4, with D possibly being TRBD1 (6 bases). Trimming left V 2 bases short and J 8 bases short, with 24 bases between. The CDR3 loop spans 18 amino acids. CDR1 is MDHEN and CDR2 is SYDVKM in the germline V gene. The CDR3 protein is CASSLLGTLRGTGEKLFF. In nucleotides, the CDR3 is TGTGCCAGCAGTTTACTCGGGACACTAAGGGGTACGGGGGAAAAACTGTTTTTT.

This clone has just one count. V usage is TRBV7-9 and J usage is TRBJ2-5, with D possibly being TRBD1 or TRBD2 (5 bases each). With 5 bases removed from V and 0 bases from J, the gap between germline ends came to 16 bases. The CDR3 extends over 16 amino acids. CDR1 SEHNR and CDR2 FQNEAQ come from the germline V gene (reference sequence). The CDR3 DNA reads as TGTGCCAGCAGCCCCTTACTAGGGGCGTACCAAGAGACCCAGTACTTC. Translated: CASSPLLGAYQETQYF.

This clone was counted between two and nine times. The chain combines TRBV4-1 with TRBJ1-2, with 8 bases that match TRBD1. V was clipped by 2 bases and J by 1 base; unmatched bases: 12. Germline CDR1 reads MGHRA; CDR2 reads YSYEKL. This CDR3 comprises 18 residues. The CDR3: CASSQTGTGALGNYGYTF. The CDR3 DNA follows: TGCGCCAGCAGCCAAACCGGGACAGGAGCTTTGGGTAACTATGGCTACACCTTC.

The chain has TRBV10-1 and TRBJ2-7, with D uncertain. The CDR3 contains 14 residues. Deletions cut 10 bases from V and 5 bases from J, with 21 bases between. Germline V gives CDR1 WNHNN, CDR2 SYGVQD (reference sequence). Here the CDR3 DNA reads TGCGCCACCCCCGATCCCGTTAGGGTAAACGAGCAGTACTTC. This codes for CATPDPVRVNEQYF.

This chain links TRBV5-1 with TRBJ1-2, with 8 bases matching TRBD1. Germline loops: CDR1 SGHRS, CDR2 YFSETQ. The CDR3 is 15 amino acids. J lost 6 bases, V lost 4 bases, and 11 bases had no gene match. CDR3 region: CASSPQGANTDGYTF. CDR3 bases: TGCGCCAGCAGCCCCCAGGGGGCAAATACAGATGGCTACACCTTC.

The chain employs TRBV28 and TRBJ2-1; a weak D match, TRBD2 (5 bases). The length of the CDR3 is 14 residues. Germline V gene lookup returns CDR1 MDHEN and CDR2 SYDVKM. The ends were cut back, 5 bases at V and 6 bases at J, with 14 bases in the middle. The CDR3 loop is CASSPRTSPNEQFF. DNA of the CDR3: TGTGCCAGCAGTCCACGCACTAGTCCCAATGAGCAGTTCTTC.

V usage is TRBV28 and J usage is TRBJ2-2; TRBD2 agrees at 8 bases. The CDR3 is 14 amino acids. The ends lost 3 bases at V and 9 bases at J; junction bases unmatched: 6. Germline CDR1 and CDR2: MDHEN and SYDVKM. The CDR3, as DNA: TGTGCCAGCAGTTTGCGCCGGGGGGGGCGGGAGCTGTTTTTT. It is translated as CASSLRRGGRELFF.

About this clone: Other DNA variants within this sample encode the same CDR3. The genes are TRBV9 and TRBJ2-1; perhaps D is TRBD1 or TRBD2 (6 bases each). Germline V gene sequence: CDR1 SGDLS, CDR2 YYNGEE. CDR3 length: 16 amino acids. V lost 0 bases and J lost 4, with 14 bases in between. CDR3 amino acids: CASSVGLGGGYNEQFF. CDR3 nucleotide sequence: TGTGCCAGCAGCGTAGGTCTGGGGGGCGGATACAATGAGCAGTTCTTC.

CDR3: CASSRAGLGTEAFF. The DNA for the CDR3 is TGCGCCAGCAGCCGGGCGGGTCTTGGAACTGAAGCTTTCTTT. The rearrangement joins TRBV5-1 to TRBJ1-1; D not resolved. The CDR3 runs to 14 residues. The V end was cut by 4 bases, the J end by 5 bases, with 15 bases between. The V gene's germline CDR1 is SGHRS and CDR2 YFSETQ. The whole variable domain, filled in from reference TRBV5-1 and TRBJ1-1, reads KAGVTQTPRYLIKTRGQQVTLSCSPISGHRSVSWYQQTPGQGLQFLFEYFSETQRNKGNFPGRFSGRQFSNSRSEMNVSTLELGDSALYLCASSRAGLGTEAFFGQGTRLTVV.

This clone was counted only a few times. The chain combines TRBV9 with TRBJ2-5; 11 bases agree with TRBD2. J gave up 4 bases and V 3 bases, and 8 bases lay outside the gene matches. The CDR3 consists of 16 residues. Germline V gene data show CDR1 as SGDLS and CDR2 as YYNGEE. The CDR3 DNA follows: TGTGCCAGCAGCGGAGATAGCGGGGGGGCCGTAGAGACCCAGTACTTC. Its protein is CASSGDSGGAVETQYF.